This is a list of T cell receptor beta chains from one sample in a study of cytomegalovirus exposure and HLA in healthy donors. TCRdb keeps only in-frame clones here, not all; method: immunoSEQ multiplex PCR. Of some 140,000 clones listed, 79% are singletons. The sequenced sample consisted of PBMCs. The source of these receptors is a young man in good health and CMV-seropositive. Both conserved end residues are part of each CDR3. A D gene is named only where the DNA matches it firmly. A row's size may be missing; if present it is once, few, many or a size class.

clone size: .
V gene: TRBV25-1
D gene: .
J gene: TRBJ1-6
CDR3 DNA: TGTGCCAGCAGTGAATTCACTGGAGATAATTCACCCCTCCACTTT
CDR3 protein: CASSEFTGDNSPLHF

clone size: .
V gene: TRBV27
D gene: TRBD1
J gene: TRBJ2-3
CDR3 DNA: TGTGCCACCGATCAGACAGGGTCCGGCACCACAGATACGCAGTATTTT
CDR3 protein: CATDQTGSGTTDTQYF

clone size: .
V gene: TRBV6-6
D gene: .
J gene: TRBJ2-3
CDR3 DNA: TGTGCCAGCAGTTACGGGGAGGCCACAGATACGCAGTATTTT
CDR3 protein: CASSYGEATDTQYF

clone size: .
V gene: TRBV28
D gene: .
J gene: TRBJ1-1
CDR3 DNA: TGTGCCAGCTACCAAGGAGTGGGCACTGAAGCTTTCTTT
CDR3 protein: CASYQGVGTEAFF

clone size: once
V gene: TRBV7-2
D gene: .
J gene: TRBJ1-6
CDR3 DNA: TGTGCCAGCAGCTTACAGGGGATGGATTCACCCCTCCACTTT
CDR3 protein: CASSLQGMDSPLHF

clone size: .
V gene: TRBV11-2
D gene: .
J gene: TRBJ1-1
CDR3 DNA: TGTGCCAGCAGCTTAGCTGCGGGAGCGAACACTGAAGCTTTCTTT
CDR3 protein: CASSLAAGANTEAFF

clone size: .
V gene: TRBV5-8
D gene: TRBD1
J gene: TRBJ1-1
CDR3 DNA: TGTGCCAGCAGCCCCAGAACGGACAGGGGGATGAACACTGAAGCTTTCTTT
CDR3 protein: CASSPRTDRGMNTEAFF

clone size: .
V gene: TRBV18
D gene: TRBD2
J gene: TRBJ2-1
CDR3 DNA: TGTGCCAGCTCACCACCGAGGGCGGGGGTCGATGAGCAGTTCTTC
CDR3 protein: CASSPPRAGVDEQFF

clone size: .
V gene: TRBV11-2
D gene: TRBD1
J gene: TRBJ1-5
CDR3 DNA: TGTGCCAGCAGCTTAGGGCCCGGGACAGGCCCAAATAGCAATCAGCCCCAGCATTTT
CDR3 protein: CASSLGPGTGPNSNQPQHF

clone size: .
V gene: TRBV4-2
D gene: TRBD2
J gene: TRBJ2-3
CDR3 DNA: TGTGCCAGCAGCCAGAGTAGCGGGGGTGATACGCAGTATTTT
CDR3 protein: CASSQSSGGDTQYF

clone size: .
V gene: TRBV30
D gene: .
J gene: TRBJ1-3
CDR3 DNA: TGTGCCTGGAGTGTTTCCGTAGGTGGGGCTCCCATATATTTT
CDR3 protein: CAWSVSVGGAPIYF

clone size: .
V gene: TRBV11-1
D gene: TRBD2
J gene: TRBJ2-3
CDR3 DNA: TGTGCCAGCAGCTTGTTTGGGCTAGCGGGGGGGCGTCAAGATACGCAGTATTTT
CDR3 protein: CASSLFGLAGGRQDTQYF

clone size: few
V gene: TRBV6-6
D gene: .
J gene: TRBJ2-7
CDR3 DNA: TGTGCCAGCAGTTCCCCCGGGACTTCCACCTACGAGCAGTACTTC
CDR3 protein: CASSSPGTSTYEQYF

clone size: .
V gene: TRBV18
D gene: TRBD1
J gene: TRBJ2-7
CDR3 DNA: TGTGCCAGCTCACCAGGTCGGCAGGGGGTGTACTACGAGCAGTACTTC
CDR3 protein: CASSPGRQGVYYEQYF

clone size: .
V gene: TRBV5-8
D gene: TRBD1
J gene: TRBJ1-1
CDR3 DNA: TGTGCCAGCAAAGGGGGCGGCAGTTCAATGAACACTGAAGCTTTCTTT
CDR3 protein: CASKGGGSSMNTEAFF

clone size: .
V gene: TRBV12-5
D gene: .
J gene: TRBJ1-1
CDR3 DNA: TGTGCTAGTGGTTTGAACAGGGATACTGAAGCTTTCTTT
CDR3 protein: CASGLNRDTEAFF

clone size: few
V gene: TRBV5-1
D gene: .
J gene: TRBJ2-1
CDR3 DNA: TGCGCCAGCCAGCTGAGCGGATACAATGAGCAGTTCTTC
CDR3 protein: CASQLSGYNEQFF

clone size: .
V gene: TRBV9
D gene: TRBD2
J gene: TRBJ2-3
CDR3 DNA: TGTGCCAGCAGCGTATATAGCGGGAGTTTGACAGATACGCAGTATTTT
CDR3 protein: CASSVYSGSLTDTQYF

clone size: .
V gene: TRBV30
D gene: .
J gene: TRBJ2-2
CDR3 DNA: TGTGCCTGGAGTGCGGGGACAAGTGGCCGGGAGCTGTTTTTT
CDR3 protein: CAWSAGTSGRELFF

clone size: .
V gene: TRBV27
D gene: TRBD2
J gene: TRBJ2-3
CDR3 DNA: TGTGCCAGCAGTTCCGGGACTAGCTGGGCAGATACGCAGTATTTT
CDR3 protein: CASSSGTSWADTQYF

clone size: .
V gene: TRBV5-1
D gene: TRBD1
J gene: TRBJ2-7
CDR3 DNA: TGCGCCAGCAGCCCCCGACAGGGAAAATACGAGCAGTACTTC
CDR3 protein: CASSPRQGKYEQYF

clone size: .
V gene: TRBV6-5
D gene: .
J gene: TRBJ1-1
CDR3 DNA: TGTGCCAGCAGGAGGGACATCAACACTGAAGCTTTCTTT
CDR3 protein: CASRRDINTEAFF

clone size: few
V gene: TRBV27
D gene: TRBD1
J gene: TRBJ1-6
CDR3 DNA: TGTGCCAGCAGTGAACAGGGGGGTAATTCACCCCTCCACTTT
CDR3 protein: CASSEQGGNSPLHF